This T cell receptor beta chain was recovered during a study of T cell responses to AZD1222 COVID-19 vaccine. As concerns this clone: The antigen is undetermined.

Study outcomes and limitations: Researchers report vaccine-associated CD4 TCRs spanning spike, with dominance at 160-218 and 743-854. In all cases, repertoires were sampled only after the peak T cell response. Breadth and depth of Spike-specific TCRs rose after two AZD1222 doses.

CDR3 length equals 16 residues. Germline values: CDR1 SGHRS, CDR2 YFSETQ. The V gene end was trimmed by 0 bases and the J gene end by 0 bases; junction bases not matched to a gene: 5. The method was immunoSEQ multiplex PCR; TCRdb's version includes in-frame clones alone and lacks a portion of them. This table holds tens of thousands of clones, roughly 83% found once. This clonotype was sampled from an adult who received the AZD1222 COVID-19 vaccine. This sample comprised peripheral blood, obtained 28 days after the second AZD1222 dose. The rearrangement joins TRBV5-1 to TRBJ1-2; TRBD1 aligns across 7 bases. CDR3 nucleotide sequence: TGCGCCAGCAGCTTGGGGACAGGCAAATCTAACTATGGCTACACCTTC. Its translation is CASSLGTGKSNYGYTF.